What follows are 18 T cell receptor beta chains derived from one specimen sequenced in a study of regulatory T cells in long-lasting Graves disease. Time point: persistent/refractory GD, antithyroid drugs over 5 years with positive TRAb. Construction of the TCR library relied on RNA isolated from PBMCs. With iRepertoire HTBI primers and Arm-PCR of CDR3 regions, TCR beta libraries were built. TCRdb re-called the multiplex PCR reads with MiXCR, one entry per CDR3 protein. The sample shows roughly 500,000 distinct CDR3 sequences, around 21% of them seen only once. Here the sequenced sample was peripheral blood mononuclear cells (PBMCs), taken when the disease was refractory, from a patient treated with antithyroid drugs. Receptor source: a female donor with Graves disease.

There are many counts of this clonotype. The chain is built from TRBV28 and TRBJ2-7; D call uncertain. The germline V gene encodes CDR1 MDHEN and CDR2 SYDVKM. The CDR3 runs 12 residues. V was cut by 11 bases and J by 2 bases, with 13 bases left in between. CDR3 coding DNA: TGTGCCTCCTCAGGTTGGGCCTACGAGCAGTACTTC. Amino acids: CASSGWAYEQYF.

This clonotype came up a few times. The chain uses TRBV19 and TRBJ1-5; D unclear. The CDR3 runs to 15 residues. Germline CDR1 LNHDA, CDR2 SQIVND (reference sequence). V lost 3 bases and J lost 6, with 15 bases in between. CDR3: CASSIVSAAGQPQHF. CDR3 DNA sequence: TGTGCCAGTAGTATTGTGTCAGCCGCAGGTCAGCCCCAGCATTTT.

The table lists this clonotype with many counts. The chain carries TRBV11-2 and TRBJ2-2; 11 bases map to TRBD2. The CDR3 has 16 residues. Germline V lookup: CDR1 SGHAT, CDR2 FQNNGV. Trimming took 1 base from V and 4 from J; bases not matched to a gene: 2. The CDR3 reads CASSLVLAGATGELFF. DNA of the CDR3: TGTGCCAGCAGCTTAGTACTAGCGGGAGCCACCGGGGAGCTGTTTTTT. The entire variable domain, with the rest obtained from reference TRBV11-2 and TRBJ2-2, is as follows: EAGVAQSPRYKIIEKRQSVAFWCNPISGHATLYWYQQILGQGPKLLIQFQNNGVVDDSQLPKDRFSAERLKGVDSTLKIQPAKLEDSAVYLCASSLVLAGATGELFFGEGSRLTVL.

There are many counts of this clonotype. The V gene is TRBV27, the J gene TRBJ1-2; no definite D call. The CDR3 consists of 14 residues. Trimming took 4 bases from V and 3 from J, leaving 12 bases between them. CDR1 is MNHEY and CDR2 is SMNVEV in the germline V gene (reference sequence). DNA of the CDR3: TGTGCCAGCAGTTCCACAACATGGGACTATGGCTACACCTTC. Translation: CASSSTTWDYGYTF.

This clonotype was found many times. The chain is built from TRBV28 and TRBJ1-2; TRBD1 is a possible D gene (5 bases). Trimming stripped 6 bases from V and 8 bases from J, with 16 bases between. CDR1 and CDR2 (germline): MDHEN, SYDVKM. The CDR3 extends over 13 amino acids. CDR3 sequence: CASSFPAGVGYTF. DNA for the CDR3: TGTGCCAGCAGCTTCCCAGCGGGGGTCGGCTACACCTTC.

This clonotype was recorded many times. The chain recombines TRBV30 with TRBJ2-5; 8 bases are a match to TRBD1. The germline V gene has CDR1 GTSNPN and CDR2 SVGIG (reference sequence). The CDR3 is 15 amino acids. Trimming took 4 bases from V and 5 from J; bases not matched to a gene: 12. This chain's CDR3 is CAWKDRDEKWETQYF. Written as DNA, the CDR3 is TGTGCCTGGAAGGACAGGGATGAAAAGTGGGAGACCCAGTACTTC.

The chain is built from TRBV5-5 and TRBJ2-2; D is possibly TRBD1 or TRBD2 (5 bases each). Germline V gives CDR1 SGHKS, CDR2 YYEKEE (reference sequence). CDR3 length: 17 residues. V lost 3 bases and J lost 3, with 18 bases in between. The CDR3 loop reads CASSSKPGPPYTGELFF. The CDR3 DNA reads as TGTGCCAGCAGCTCGAAACCGGGACCTCCCTACACCGGGGAGCTGTTTTTT.

This clonotype has at least ten counts. The V gene is TRBV6-1, the J gene TRBJ2-7; D gene uncertain. CDR1 is MNHNS and CDR2 is SASEGT in the germline V gene. The length of the CDR3 is 11 residues. V was trimmed by 6 bases and J by 4 bases, leaving 7 bases between them. The CDR3 reads CASRAGYEQYF. As DNA, the CDR3 is TGTGCCAGCAGGGCTGGGTACGAGCAGTACTTC.

The chain combines TRBV14 with TRBJ2-2; D possibly matches TRBD1 or TRBD2 (5 bases each). V dropped 1 base and J dropped 4 bases, with 10 bases sitting between them. CDR1 is SGHDN, CDR2 FVKESK, per germline. The CDR3 has 15 residues. CDR3 in amino acids: CASSQVLGTTGELFF. DNA of the CDR3: TGTGCCAGCAGCCAAGTGCTCGGGACCACCGGGGAGCTGTTTTTT.

In nucleotides, the CDR3 is TGTGCCAGCAGCGTAGGAGTTGTGAGGGGGCCGAGGAACGAGCAGTACTTC. It translates to CASSVGVVRGPRNEQYF. The chain links TRBV9 to TRBJ2-7; 7 positions match TRBD1. J gave up 5 bases and V 0 bases, and 14 bases lay outside the gene matches. The germline CDR1 and CDR2 sequences are SGDLS and YYNGEE. CDR3 size: 17 residues.

J is TRBJ1-1 and V is TRBV29-1; D perhaps matches TRBD1 (6 bases). CDR3 size: 13 residues. V dropped 5 bases and J dropped 4 bases, with 14 bases sitting between them. CDR1 is SQVTM and CDR2 is ANQGSEA in the germline V gene. CDR3 nucleotides: TGCAGCGTTCCTTTACAGGGACCCACTGAAGCTTTCTTT. It specifies CSVPLQGPTEAFF.

The chain combines TRBV30 with TRBJ2-3; D call uncertain. Germline CDR1 and CDR2: GTSNPN and SVGIG (reference sequence). The germline V and J ends were trimmed by 3 bases and 0 bases, with 4 bases remaining between them. The CDR3 has 12 amino acids. CDR3 DNA: TGTGCCTGGAGCCGCAGCACAGATACGCAGTATTTT. It is translated as CAWSRSTDTQYF. Drawing the rest from reference TRBV30 and TRBJ2-3, the complete variable domain is SQTIHQWPATLVQPVGSPLSLECTVEGTSNPNLYWYRQAAGRGLQLLFYSVGIGQISSEVPQNLSASRPQDRQFILSSKKLLLSDSGFYLCAWSRSTDTQYFGPGTRLTVL.

This clonotype occurred a few times. This chain connects TRBV20-1 to TRBJ1-3, with a tentative D call TRBD1 (5 bases). Trimming stripped 3 bases from V and 4 bases from J, with 13 bases between. This CDR3 has 14 amino acids. CDR1 and CDR2 from the germline V gene are DFQATT and SNEGSKA (reference sequence). CDR3 amino acids: CSARSRGLGNTIYF. The CDR3 DNA sequence: TGCAGTGCTAGGAGCCGGGGCCTAGGAAACACCATATATTTT.

As for this clonotype: A much larger clone is a single base away; this may be a read error. CDR3 sequence: CASSSLIRGWRNYEQYF. CDR3 in DNA: TGTGCCAGCAGTTCCCTCATACGGGGTTGGAGAAACTACGAGCAGTACTTC. This chain connects TRBV27 to TRBJ2-7; D may be TRBD2 (5 bases). This CDR3 contains 17 residues. Germline CDR1 MNHEY, CDR2 SMNVEV (reference sequence). Trimming removed 4 bases at V and 3 bases at J, with 22 bases between.

This clonotype was recorded only once. One end of the junction fails to match germline, which may point to a read error. The chain employs TRBV7-9 and TRBJ2-5; 9 bases match TRBD1. Germline V gene sequence: CDR1 SEHNR, CDR2 FQNEAQ (reference sequence). CDR3 length: 17 amino acids. CDR3 sequence: CASSMGQGWRDRETQHF. For the CDR3, the DNA is TGTGCCAGCAGCATGGGACAGGGATGGAGGGATCGAGAGACCCAGCACTTC.

This clonotype was seen ten or more times. This chain joins TRBV6-1 and TRBJ1-5; D gene uncertain. The V gene's germline CDR1 is MNHNS and CDR2 SASEGT. This CDR3 has 13 amino acids. V gave up 6 bases and J gave up 6 bases, with 12 bases separating them. The CDR3 loop reads CASRGAGVQPQHF. CDR3 in DNA: TGTGCCAGCAGGGGAGCGGGAGTTCAGCCCCAGCATTTT.

This clonotype has more than one count but fewer than ten. The rearrangement joins TRBV6-1 to TRBJ1-4, with 9 bases lining up with TRBD1. From germline, CDR1 is MNHNS and CDR2 SASEGT. Germline trimming cut 6 bases from V and 4 bases from J; bases unmatched to any gene: 21. The CDR3 spans 20 residues. CDR3 nucleotide sequence: TGTGCCAGCAGCTCGTTGGGGGGACAGGGCAAAGAGTACGGTAATGAAAAACTGTTTTTT. It yields the protein CASSSLGGQGKEYGNEKLFF.

This clonotype has just a few counts. The rearrangement joins TRBV4-1 to TRBJ1-2, with 7 bases fitting TRBD1. Germline V gene lookup returns CDR1 MGHRA and CDR2 YSYEKL. This CDR3 comprises 13 residues. Trimming at V came to 5 bases and at J to 1 base, leaving 1 base not matched to a gene. CDR3 loop: CASSTGVNYGYTF. For the CDR3, the DNA is TGCGCCAGCAGCACAGGGGTTAACTATGGCTACACCTTC.